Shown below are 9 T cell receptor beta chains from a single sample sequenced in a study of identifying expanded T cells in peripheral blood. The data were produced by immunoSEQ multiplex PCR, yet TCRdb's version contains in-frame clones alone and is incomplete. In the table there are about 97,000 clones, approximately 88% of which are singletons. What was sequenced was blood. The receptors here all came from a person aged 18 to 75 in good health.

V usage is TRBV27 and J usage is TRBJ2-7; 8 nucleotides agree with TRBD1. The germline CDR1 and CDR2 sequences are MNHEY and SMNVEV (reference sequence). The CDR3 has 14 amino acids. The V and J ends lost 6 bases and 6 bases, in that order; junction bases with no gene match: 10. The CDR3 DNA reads TGTGCCAGCAGCCCCGACCCGGACAGGGTCGAGCAGTACTTC. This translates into CASSPDPDRVEQYF.

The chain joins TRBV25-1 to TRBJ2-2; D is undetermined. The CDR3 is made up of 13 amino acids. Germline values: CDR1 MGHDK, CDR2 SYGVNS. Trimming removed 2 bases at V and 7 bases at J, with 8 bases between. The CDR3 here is CASSEEFGGELFF. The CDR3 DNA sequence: TGTGCCAGCAGTGAAGAGTTTGGCGGGGAGCTGTTTTTT.

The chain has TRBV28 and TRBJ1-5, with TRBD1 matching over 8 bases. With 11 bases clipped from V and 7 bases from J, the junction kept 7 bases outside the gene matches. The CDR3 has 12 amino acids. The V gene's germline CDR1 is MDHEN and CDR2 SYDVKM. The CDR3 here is CAGQGAGQPQHF. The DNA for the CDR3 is TGTGCCGGACAGGGAGCGGGCCAGCCCCAGCATTTT.

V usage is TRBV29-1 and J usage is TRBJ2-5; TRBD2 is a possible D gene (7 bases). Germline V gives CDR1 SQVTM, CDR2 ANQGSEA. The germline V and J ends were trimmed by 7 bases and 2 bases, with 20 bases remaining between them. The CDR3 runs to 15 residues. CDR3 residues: CSDPLEGEGQETQYF. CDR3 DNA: TGCAGCGACCCCTTAGAGGGGGAGGGACAAGAGACCCAGTACTTC.

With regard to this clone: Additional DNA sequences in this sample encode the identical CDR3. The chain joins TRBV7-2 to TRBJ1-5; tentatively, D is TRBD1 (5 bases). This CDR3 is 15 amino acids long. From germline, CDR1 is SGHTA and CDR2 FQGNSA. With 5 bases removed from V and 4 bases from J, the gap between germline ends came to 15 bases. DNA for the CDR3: TGTGCCAGCAGCCTAGTCCAGGGACTAAATCAGCCCCAGCATTTT. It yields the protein CASSLVQGLNQPQHF.

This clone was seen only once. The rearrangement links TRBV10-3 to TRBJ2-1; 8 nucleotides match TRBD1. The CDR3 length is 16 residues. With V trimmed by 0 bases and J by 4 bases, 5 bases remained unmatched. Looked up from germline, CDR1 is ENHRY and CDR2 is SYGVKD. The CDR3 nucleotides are TGTGCCATCAGTGAGTCGATACAGGGGGTATACAATGAGCAGTTCTTC. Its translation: CAISESIQGVYNEQFF.

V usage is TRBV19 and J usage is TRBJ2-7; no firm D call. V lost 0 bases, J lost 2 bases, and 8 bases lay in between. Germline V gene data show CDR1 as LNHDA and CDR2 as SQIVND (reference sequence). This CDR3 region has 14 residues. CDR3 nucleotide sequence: TGTGCCAGTAGTATAGATCAAAGGGCCTACGAGCAGTACTTC. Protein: CASSIDQRAYEQYF.

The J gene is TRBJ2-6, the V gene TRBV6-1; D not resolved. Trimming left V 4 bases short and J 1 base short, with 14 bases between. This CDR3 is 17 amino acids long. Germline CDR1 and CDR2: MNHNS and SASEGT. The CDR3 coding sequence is TGTGCCAGCAGTGGGGTTGTCTCCCGATCTGGGGCCAACGTCCTGACTTTC. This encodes CASSGVVSRSGANVLTF.

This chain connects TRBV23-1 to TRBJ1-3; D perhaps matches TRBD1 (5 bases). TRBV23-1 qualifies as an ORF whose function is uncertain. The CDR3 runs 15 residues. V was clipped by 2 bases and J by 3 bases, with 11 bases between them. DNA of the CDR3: TGCGCCAGCAGTCAAGTTGGGGCCTATGGAAACACCATATATTTT. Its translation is CASSQVGAYGNTIYF.